Listed below are T cell receptor beta chains from one sample, sequenced in a study of blood T cells in healthy people across ages. From the 5' RACE reads, TCRdb called clonotypes with MiXCR, one entry per CDR3 protein. The table includes roughly 1,800,000 distinct CDR3 sequences, around 48% detected once. Sequenced input: blood. The origin of the receptors is a middle-aged woman in good health. The CDR3 runs from the conserved cysteine through the conserved F or W. A D gene is named only where the DNA matches it firmly. Only part of the rows carry a size: once, few, many, or a class if the clone is expanded.

DNA: TGTGCCAGCAGCGCCCGGCGGGGTTCCCACGAGCAGTACTTC
CDR3: CASSARRGSHEQYF
J: TRBJ2-7
size: NA
V: TRBV11-2
D: NA

DNA: TGCGCCAGCAGCTTGGGAGGGGGAACAGAACAGTTCTTC
CDR3: CASSLGGGTEQFF
J: TRBJ2-1
size: NA
V: TRBV5-1
D: NA

DNA: TGTGCCAGCAGCCCCCCCCTAGTTCAAGGGGCATACAATGAGCAGTTCTTC
CDR3: CASSPPLVQGAYNEQFF
J: TRBJ2-1
size: NA
V: TRBV28
D: NA

DNA: TGTGCCAGCAGAGTACAATGGACAGGGGGCTACGAGCAGTACTTC
CDR3: CASRVQWTGGYEQYF
J: TRBJ2-7
size: NA
V: TRBV6-1
D: TRBD1

DNA: TGTGCCAGCAGCTCAGGACAGGGCTGGGGAGGAGATACGCAGTATTTT
CDR3: CASSSGQGWGGDTQYF
J: TRBJ2-3
size: few
V: TRBV7-8
D: TRBD1

DNA: TGCGCCAGCAGCCTCGGGGGGGTGAGGTACAATGAGCAGTTCTTC
CDR3: CASSLGGVRYNEQFF
J: TRBJ2-1
size: NA
V: TRBV5-1
D: TRBD2

DNA: TGTGCCAGCAGCGTAGTGGGGGAAACCACAGATACGCAGTATTTT
CDR3: CASSVVGETTDTQYF
J: TRBJ2-3
size: NA
V: TRBV9
D: NA

DNA: TGCAGTGCTAGAGACCCTGTGTTCGTAGCCAAAAACATTCAGTACTTC
CDR3: CSARDPVFVAKNIQYF
J: TRBJ2-4
size: NA
V: TRBV20-1
D: NA

DNA: TGTACCAGCACAAGTGCGGGTAGCTCCTACGAGCAGTACTTC
CDR3: CTSTSAGSSYEQYF
J: TRBJ2-7
size: NA
V: TRBV27
D: NA

DNA: TGTGCCAGCAGCGTAGTAGCGGGGGCCTACAATGAGCAGTTCTTC
CDR3: CASSVVAGAYNEQFF
J: TRBJ2-1
size: NA
V: TRBV9
D: TRBD2

DNA: TGCAGTGCTAGAGATCTTGGTCGGGGGGCTAACTCCTACAATGAGCAGTTCTTC
CDR3: CSARDLGRGANSYNEQFF
J: TRBJ2-1
size: NA
V: TRBV20-1
D: NA

DNA: TGCGCCAGCAGCCAAGGAGGGGTTACCTATGGCTACACCTTC
CDR3: CASSQGGVTYGYTF
J: TRBJ1-2
size: NA
V: TRBV4-3
D: NA

DNA: TGCAGTGCTAGAGATCTCGGCCCAATCGAGCAGTTCTTC
CDR3: CSARDLGPIEQFF
J: TRBJ2-1
size: NA
V: TRBV20-1
D: NA

DNA: TGTGCCAGCAGTGTAGCCACAGGGACCTATGGCTACACCTTC
CDR3: CASSVATGTYGYTF
J: TRBJ1-2
size: NA
V: TRBV12-3/TRBV12-4
D: NA

DNA: TGTGCCAGCAGCCCAGAGGTAGCCAGCACAGATACGCAGTATTTT
CDR3: CASSPEVASTDTQYF
J: TRBJ2-3
size: NA
V: TRBV9
D: NA

DNA: TGTGCCAGCAACCCTGAGGACAGGGGACCTTCTGGGGCCAGCATCCTGACTTTC
CDR3: CASNPEDRGPSGASILTF
J: TRBJ2-6
size: NA
V: TRBV4-2
D: TRBD1

DNA: TGTGCCAGCAGTGGACGGTCAGGAAGTGAGTACTTC
CDR3: CASSGRSGSEYF
J: TRBJ2-5
size: NA
V: TRBV6-5
D: NA

DNA: TGTGCCACGACGGTTAGTAGCAGGAATTTATCAAATCAGCCCCAGCATTTT
CDR3: CATTVSSRNLSNQPQHF
J: TRBJ1-5
size: NA
V: TRBV24-1
D: NA

DNA: TGTGCCAGCAGCCAAGACGGCAAAATTAGCGTGCAGTACTTC
CDR3: CASSQDGKISVQYF
J: TRBJ2-7
size: NA
V: TRBV4-2
D: NA

DNA: TGTGCCAGCAGCTTAGCGCGTATAAGTATGGCCCTTCCTAACTATGGCTACACCTTC
CDR3: CASSLARISMALPNYGYTF
J: TRBJ1-2
size: NA
V: TRBV7-9
D: NA

DNA: TGTGCCAGCAGTTACGTCAGGCTTAAACCCTACAATGAGCAGTTCTTC
CDR3: CASSYVRLKPYNEQFF
J: TRBJ2-1
size: NA
V: TRBV6-2/TRBV6-3
D: NA

DNA: TGTGCCGGCAGCGGGACAGGGTTCCCCGAGCAGTACTTC
CDR3: CAGSGTGFPEQYF
J: TRBJ2-7
size: NA
V: TRBV6-2/TRBV6-3
D: TRBD1